The sequence of this T cell receptor beta chain was determined in a study of cytomegalovirus exposure and HLA in healthy donors. Points from the study as a whole: Cytomegalovirus status was reportedly diagnosed by the classifier with high specificity and sensitivity. Later on, an analysis tied 15,000 to 20,000 TCR beta sequences to HLA alleles at 0.05 false discovery rate.

This CDR3 has 13 residues. Trimming pared 1 base from V and 1 base from J, leaving 4 bases between. Germline assignment: CDR1 SGHAT and CDR2 FQNNGV. The PCR ran on 60 Vbeta and 13 Jbeta primers. TCRdb's table, derived via immunoSEQ multiplex PCR, lists solely in-frame clones and lacks some. The sample shows fewer than 200,000 clones, around 83% of them seen only once. A word on this clone: Its antigen is undetermined.

Every donor was a healthy person donating bone marrow. The genes are TRBV11-2 and TRBJ1-1; D remains unclear. Input material: PBMCs. This receptor was identified in a man between 18 and 35 years old in good health and CMV-seropositive. CDR3 DNA sequence: TGTGCCAGCAGCTTAGGAGAGAACACTGAAGCTTTCTTT. This codes for CASSLGENTEAFF.